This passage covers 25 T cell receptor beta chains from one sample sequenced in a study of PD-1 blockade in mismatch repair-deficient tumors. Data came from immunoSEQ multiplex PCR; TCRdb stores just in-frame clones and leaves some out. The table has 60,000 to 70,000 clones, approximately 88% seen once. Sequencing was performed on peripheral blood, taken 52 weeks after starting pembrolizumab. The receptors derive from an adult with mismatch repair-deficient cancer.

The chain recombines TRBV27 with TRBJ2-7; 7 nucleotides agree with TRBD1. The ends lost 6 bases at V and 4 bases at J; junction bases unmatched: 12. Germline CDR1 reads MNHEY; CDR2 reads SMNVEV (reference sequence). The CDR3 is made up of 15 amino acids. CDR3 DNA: TGTGCCAGCAGCGAGCTACAGGGGATTTCATACGAGCAGTACTTC. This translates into CASSELQGISYEQYF.

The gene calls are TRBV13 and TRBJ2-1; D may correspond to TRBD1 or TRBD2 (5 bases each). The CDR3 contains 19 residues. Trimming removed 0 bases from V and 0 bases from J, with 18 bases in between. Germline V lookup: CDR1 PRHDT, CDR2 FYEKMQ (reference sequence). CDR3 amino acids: CASSLGLGASGSSYNEQFF. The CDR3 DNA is TGTGCCAGCAGCTTAGGCCTAGGGGCGAGCGGCAGCTCCTACAATGAGCAGTTCTTC.

CDR3 residues: CASSPDGTGGLGSYNEQFF. CDR3 bases: TGTGCCAGCAGTCCCGACGGGACAGGGGGCTTGGGCTCCTACAATGAGCAGTTCTTC. V gene TRBV27 combines with J gene TRBJ2-1; 12 bases match TRBD1. The germline CDR1 and CDR2 sequences are MNHEY and SMNVEV (reference sequence). The ends lost 5 bases at V and 0 bases at J; junction bases unmatched: 11. The CDR3 runs 19 residues.

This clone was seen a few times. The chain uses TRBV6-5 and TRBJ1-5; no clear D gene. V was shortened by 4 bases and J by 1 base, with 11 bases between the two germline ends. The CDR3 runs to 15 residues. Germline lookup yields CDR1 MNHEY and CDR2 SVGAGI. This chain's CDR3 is CASSSQFPSNQPQHF. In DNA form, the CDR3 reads TGTGCCAGCAGTTCCCAGTTCCCAAGCAATCAGCCCCAGCATTTT.

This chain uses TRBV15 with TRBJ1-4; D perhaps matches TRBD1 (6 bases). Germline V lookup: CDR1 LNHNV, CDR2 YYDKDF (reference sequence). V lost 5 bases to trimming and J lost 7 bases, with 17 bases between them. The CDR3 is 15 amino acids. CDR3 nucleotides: TGTGCCACCAGCGGACAGCTGGTAGGGCGTGAAAAACTGTTTTTT. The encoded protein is CATSGQLVGREKLFF.

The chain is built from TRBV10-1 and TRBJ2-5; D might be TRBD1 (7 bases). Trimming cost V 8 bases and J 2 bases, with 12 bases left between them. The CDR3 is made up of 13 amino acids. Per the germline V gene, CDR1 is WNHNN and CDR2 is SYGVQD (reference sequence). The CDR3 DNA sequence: TGCGCCAGCGGCGGGACAGCTCAAGAGACCCAGTACTTC. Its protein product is CASGGTAQETQYF.

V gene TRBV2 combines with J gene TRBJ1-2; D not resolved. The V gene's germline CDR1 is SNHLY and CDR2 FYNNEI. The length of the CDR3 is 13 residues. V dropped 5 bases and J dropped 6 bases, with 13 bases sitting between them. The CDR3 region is CASSRSREHGYTF. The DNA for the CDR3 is TGTGCCAGCAGTAGGTCGAGGGAGCATGGCTACACCTTC.

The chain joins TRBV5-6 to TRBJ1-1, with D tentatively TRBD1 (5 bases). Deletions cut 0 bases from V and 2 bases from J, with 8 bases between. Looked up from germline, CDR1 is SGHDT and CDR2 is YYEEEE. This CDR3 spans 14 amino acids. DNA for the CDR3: TGTGCCAGCAGCTTGGGACAGTCAAACACTGAAGCTTTCTTT. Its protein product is CASSLGQSNTEAFF.

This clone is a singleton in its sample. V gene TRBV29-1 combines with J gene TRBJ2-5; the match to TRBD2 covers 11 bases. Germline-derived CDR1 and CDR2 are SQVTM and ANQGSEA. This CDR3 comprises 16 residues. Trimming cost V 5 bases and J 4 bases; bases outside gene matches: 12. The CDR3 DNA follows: TGCAGCGTTTCCGGGACTAGCGGCCGTATGGGAGAGACCCAGTACTTC. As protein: CSVSGTSGRMGETQYF.

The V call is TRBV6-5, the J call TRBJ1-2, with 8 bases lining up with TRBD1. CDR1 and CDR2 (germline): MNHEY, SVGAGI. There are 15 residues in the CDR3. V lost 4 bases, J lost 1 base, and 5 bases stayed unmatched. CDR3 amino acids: CASSSAGQGNYGYTF. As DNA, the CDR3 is TGTGCCAGCAGTTCCGCTGGACAGGGTAACTATGGCTACACCTTC.

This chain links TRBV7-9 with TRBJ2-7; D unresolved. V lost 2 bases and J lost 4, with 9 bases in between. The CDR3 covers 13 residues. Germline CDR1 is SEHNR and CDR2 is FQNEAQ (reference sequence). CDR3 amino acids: CASSLMAQYEQYF. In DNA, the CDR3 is TGTGCCAGCAGCTTAATGGCTCAGTACGAGCAGTACTTC.

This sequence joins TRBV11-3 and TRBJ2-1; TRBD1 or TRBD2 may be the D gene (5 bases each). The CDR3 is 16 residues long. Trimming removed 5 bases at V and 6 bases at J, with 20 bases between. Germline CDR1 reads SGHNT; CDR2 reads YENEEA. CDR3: CASSPPWGSSSNEQFF. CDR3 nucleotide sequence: TGTGCCAGCAGCCCACCTTGGGGGAGTTCATCCAATGAGCAGTTCTTC.

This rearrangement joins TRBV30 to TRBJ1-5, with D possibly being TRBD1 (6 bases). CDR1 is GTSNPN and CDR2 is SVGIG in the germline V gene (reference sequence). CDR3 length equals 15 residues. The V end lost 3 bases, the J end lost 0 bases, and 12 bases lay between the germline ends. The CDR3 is CAWSDRTYSNQPQHF. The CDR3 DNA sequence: TGTGCCTGGAGCGACAGGACATATAGCAATCAGCCCCAGCATTTT.

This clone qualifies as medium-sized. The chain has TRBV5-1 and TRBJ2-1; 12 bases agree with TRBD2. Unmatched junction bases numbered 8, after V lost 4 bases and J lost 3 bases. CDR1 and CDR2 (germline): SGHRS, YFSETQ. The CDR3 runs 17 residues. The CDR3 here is CASSTGLAGFRYNEQFF. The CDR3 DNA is TGCGCCAGCAGCACGGGACTAGCGGGTTTCCGCTACAATGAGCAGTTCTTC.

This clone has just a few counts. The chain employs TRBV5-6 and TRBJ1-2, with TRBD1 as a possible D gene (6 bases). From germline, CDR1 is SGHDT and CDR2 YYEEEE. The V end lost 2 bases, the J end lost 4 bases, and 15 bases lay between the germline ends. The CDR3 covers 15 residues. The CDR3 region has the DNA TGTGCCAGCAGCTTAGCACCGGGACACCCCTATGGCTACACCTTC. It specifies CASSLAPGHPYGYTF.

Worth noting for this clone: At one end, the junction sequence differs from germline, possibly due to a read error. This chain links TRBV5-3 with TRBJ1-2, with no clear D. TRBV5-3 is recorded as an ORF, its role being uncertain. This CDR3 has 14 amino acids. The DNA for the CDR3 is TGTGCCAGCAGCTTGCGGGTAAAGAAGGATGGCTACACCTTC. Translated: CASSLRVKKDGYTF.

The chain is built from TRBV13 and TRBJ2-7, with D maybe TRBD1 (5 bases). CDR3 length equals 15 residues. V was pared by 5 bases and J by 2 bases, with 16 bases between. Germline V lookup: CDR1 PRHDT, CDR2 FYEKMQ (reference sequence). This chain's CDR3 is CASSPQGAPAYEQYF. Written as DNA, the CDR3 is TGTGCCAGCAGCCCCCAAGGGGCGCCTGCCTACGAGCAGTACTTC.

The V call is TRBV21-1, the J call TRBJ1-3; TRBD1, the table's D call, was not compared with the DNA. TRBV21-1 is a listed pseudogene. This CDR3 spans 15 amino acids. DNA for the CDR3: TGTGCCAGCAGCCTCCGGGACAAATCGGTCCACACCATATATTTT. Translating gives CASSLRDKSVHTIYF.

The CDR3: CASSDPPGTGGYEQYF. CDR3 DNA sequence: TGCGCCAGCAGTGACCCTCCCGGGACAGGCGGCTACGAGCAGTACTTC. The chain has TRBV10-1 and TRBJ2-7; TRBD1 agrees at 8 bases. The V gene's germline CDR1 is WNHNN and CDR2 SYGVQD (reference sequence). The CDR3 totals 16 residues. Trimming cost V 3 bases and J 3 bases; bases outside gene matches: 10.

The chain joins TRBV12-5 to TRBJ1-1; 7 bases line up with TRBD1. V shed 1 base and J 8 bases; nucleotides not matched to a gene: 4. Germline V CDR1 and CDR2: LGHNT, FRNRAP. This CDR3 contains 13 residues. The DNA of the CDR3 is TGTGCTAGTGGTTTGGGTCGGACAGGCGAAGCTTTCTTT. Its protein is CASGLGRTGEAFF.

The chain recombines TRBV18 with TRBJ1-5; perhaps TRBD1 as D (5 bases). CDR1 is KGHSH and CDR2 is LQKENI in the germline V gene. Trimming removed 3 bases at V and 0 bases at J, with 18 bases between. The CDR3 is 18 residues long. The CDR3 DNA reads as TGTGCCAGCTCACCTCGACAGAGCCGGGGGGTTAGCAATCAGCCCCAGCATTTT. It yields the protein CASSPRQSRGVSNQPQHF.

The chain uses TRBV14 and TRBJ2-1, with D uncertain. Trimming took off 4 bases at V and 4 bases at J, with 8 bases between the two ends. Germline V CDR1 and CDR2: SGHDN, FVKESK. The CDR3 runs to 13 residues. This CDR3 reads CASSPDSYNEQFF. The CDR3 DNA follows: TGTGCCAGCAGCCCCGATTCGTACAATGAGCAGTTCTTC.

The CDR3 reads CASSEMATGLEDIQYF. The CDR3 DNA reads as TGTGCCAGCAGTGAAATGGCGACAGGCCTCGAGGACATTCAGTACTTC. This chain uses TRBV25-1 with TRBJ2-4, with D perhaps matching TRBD1 (6 bases). The V gene's germline CDR1 is MGHDK and CDR2 SYGVNS. CDR3 length: 16 residues. Trimming pared 2 bases from V and 8 bases from J, leaving 19 bases between.

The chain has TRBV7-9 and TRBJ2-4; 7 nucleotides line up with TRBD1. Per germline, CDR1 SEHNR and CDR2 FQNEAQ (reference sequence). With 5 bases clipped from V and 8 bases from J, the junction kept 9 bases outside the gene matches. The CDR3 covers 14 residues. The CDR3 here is CASSLGQAEYIQYF. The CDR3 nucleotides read TGTGCCAGCAGCCTAGGACAGGCGGAGTACATTCAGTACTTC.

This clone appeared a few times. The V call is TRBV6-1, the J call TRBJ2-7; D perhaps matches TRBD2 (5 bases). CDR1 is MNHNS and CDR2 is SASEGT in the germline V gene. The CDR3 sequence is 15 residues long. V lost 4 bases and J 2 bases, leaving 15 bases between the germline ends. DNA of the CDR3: TGTGCCAGCAGTGGGGCTGGGAGAGGGACCTACGAGCAGTACTTC. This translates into CASSGAGRGTYEQYF.